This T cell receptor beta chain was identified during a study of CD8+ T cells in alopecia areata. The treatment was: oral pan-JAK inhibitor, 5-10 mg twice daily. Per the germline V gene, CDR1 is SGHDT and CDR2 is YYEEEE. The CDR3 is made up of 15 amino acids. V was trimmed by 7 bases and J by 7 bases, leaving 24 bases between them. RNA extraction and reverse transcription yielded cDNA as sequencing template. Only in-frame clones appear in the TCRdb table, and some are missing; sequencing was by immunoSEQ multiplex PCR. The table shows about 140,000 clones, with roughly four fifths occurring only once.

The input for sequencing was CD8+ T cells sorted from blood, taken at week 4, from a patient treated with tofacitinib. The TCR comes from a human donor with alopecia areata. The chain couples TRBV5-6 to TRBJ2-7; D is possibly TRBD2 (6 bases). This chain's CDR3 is CASGPLGTFKGEQYF. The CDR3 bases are TGTGCCAGCGGACCGCTTGGGACTTTTAAAGGGGAGCAGTACTTC.